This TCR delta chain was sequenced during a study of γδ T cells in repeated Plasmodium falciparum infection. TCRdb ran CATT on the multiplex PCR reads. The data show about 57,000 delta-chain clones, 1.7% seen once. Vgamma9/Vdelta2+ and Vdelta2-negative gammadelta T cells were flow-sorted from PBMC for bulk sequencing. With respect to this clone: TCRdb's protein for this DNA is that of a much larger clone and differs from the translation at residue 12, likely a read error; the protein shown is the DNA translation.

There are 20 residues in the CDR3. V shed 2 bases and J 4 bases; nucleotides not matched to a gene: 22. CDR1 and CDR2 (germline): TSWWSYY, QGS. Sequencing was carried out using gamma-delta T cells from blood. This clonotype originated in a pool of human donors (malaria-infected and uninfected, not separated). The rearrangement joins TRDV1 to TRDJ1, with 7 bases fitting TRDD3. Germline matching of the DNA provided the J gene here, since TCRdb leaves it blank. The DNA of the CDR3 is TGTGCTCTTGGGGAATACAGGATGGGGGACGAAGCAACACCCTTCGATAAACTCATCTTT. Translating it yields CALGEYRMGDEATPFDKLIF.